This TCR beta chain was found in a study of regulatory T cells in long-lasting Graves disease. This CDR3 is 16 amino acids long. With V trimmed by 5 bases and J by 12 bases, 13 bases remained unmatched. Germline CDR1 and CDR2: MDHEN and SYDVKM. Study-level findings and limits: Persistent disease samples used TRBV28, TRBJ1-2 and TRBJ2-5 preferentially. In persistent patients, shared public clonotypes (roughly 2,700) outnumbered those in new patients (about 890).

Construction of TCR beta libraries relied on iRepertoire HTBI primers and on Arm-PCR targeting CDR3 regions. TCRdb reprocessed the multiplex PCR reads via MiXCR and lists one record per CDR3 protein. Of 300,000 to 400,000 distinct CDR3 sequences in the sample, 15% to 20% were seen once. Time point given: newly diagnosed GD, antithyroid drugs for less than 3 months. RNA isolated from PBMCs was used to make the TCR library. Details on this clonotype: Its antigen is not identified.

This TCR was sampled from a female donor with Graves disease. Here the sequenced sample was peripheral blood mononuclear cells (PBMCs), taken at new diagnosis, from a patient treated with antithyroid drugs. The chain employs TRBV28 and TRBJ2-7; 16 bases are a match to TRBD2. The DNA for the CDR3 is TGTGCCAGCAGTCCACAAGGTTGGGGACTAGCGGGGGGGGCGTACTTC. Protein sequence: CASSPQGWGLAGGAYF.